Listed here are 10 T cell receptor beta chains from one sample, sequenced in a study of Graves' ophthalmopathy and Graves' hyperthyroidism. RNA transcripts provided the template for amplifying TCR beta CDR3 regions. The first-round RT-PCR employed HTBI primers together with the Qiagen OneStep RT-PCR kit. A multiplex PCR was then performed as the second round. One entry per CDR3 protein, called by TCRdb with MiXCR from the multiplex PCR reads. The sample holds about 340,000 distinct CDR3 sequences; 15% to 20% are singletons and the top ten take roughly an eighth. The source material was peripheral blood. These receptors were obtained from an adult man with Graves' ophthalmopathy.

This clonotype was picked up many times. This chain connects TRBV7-8 to TRBJ1-1; no clear D gene. Between the trimmed V and J ends, which lost 6 bases and 1 base, there was a span of 3 bases. Germline V CDR1 and CDR2: SGHVS, FQNEAQ. This CDR3 has 11 residues. The CDR3 reads CASRTNTEAFF. In DNA, the CDR3 is TGTGCCAGCAGGACGAACACTGAAGCTTTCTTT. The variable domain in full, with the rest retrieved from reference TRBV7-8 and TRBJ1-1, is GAGVSQSPRYKVAKRGQDVALRCDPISGHVSLFWYQQALGQGPEFLTYFQNEAQLDKSGLPSDRFFAERPEGSVSTLKIQRTQQEDSAVYLCASRTNTEAFFGQGTRLTVV.

This clonotype was recorded at least ten times. This chain links TRBV12-3 or TRBV12-4 with TRBJ1-2; the D gene is possibly TRBD1 (5 bases). This CDR3 has 14 amino acids. V shed 7 bases and J shed 1 base, with 13 bases lying between them. CDR3 in DNA: TGTGCCAGCATATCGCCGGGGGTTAACTATGGCTACACCTTC. It is translated as CASISPGVNYGYTF.

This clonotype appeared many times. This rearrangement joins TRBV30 to TRBJ2-7; perhaps D is TRBD1 or TRBD2 (5 bases each). Germline values: CDR1 GTSNPN, CDR2 SVGIG (reference sequence). CDR3 size: 16 residues. Trimming removed 3 bases at V and 2 bases at J, with 20 bases between. This CDR3 is CAWRPLELRDPYEQYF. CDR3 in DNA: TGTGCCTGGAGGCCCCTTGAGTTGAGGGACCCCTACGAGCAGTACTTC.

This clonotype occurred many times. In DNA, the CDR3 is TGCAGTGCTAGAGATCGGGGGAGCTCTGGAAACACCATATATTTT. This translates into CSARDRGSSGNTIYF. The V and J genes are TRBV20-1 and TRBJ1-3; a weak D match, TRBD1 (5 bases). Trimming took 0 bases from V and 0 from J, leaving 9 bases between them. CDR1 DFQATT and CDR2 SNEGSKA come from the germline V gene (reference sequence). This CDR3 spans 15 amino acids.

The genes are TRBV15 and TRBJ2-7; 9 nucleotides line up with TRBD2. This CDR3 region has 13 residues. V gave up 5 bases and J gave up 4 bases; unmatched junction bases: 3. Germline V gene sequence: CDR1 LNHNV, CDR2 YYDKDF (reference sequence). The CDR3 loop is CATSLAGRYEQYF. DNA for the CDR3: TGTGCCACCAGCCTAGCGGGGCGGTACGAGCAGTACTTC.

This clonotype was found many times. This chain links TRBV20-1 with TRBJ2-5, with 8 bases identical to TRBD1. V lost 2 bases, J lost 1 base, and 0 bases stayed unmatched. Germline CDR1 is DFQATT and CDR2 is SNEGSKA (reference sequence). CDR3 length equals 13 residues. CDR3 bases: TGCAGTGCTAGACAGGGGGCCCAAGAGACCCAGTACTTC. This codes for CSARQGAQETQYF.

This clonotype was counted many times. The rearrangement uses TRBV28 and TRBJ2-5; D gene ambiguous. CDR1 is MDHEN and CDR2 is SYDVKM in the germline V gene. Trimming took 4 bases from V and 2 from J, leaving 11 bases between them. The length of the CDR3 is 14 residues. This CDR3 is CASSSLLVQETQYF. The CDR3 DNA reads as TGTGCCAGCAGTTCCCTCCTGGTACAAGAGACCCAGTACTTC.

Many counts were recorded for this clonotype. J is TRBJ2-7 and V is TRBV30; no clear D gene. CDR3 length: 12 residues. Germline CDR1 is GTSNPN and CDR2 is SVGIG (reference sequence). V lost 1 base and J 5 bases, leaving 9 bases between the germline ends. CDR3 DNA sequence: TGTGCCTGGAGTGCCAGAGTCGACGAGCAGTACTTC. Translation gives CAWSARVDEQYF. Combining the CDR3 with reference TRBV30 and TRBJ2-7 gives the whole variable domain SQTIHQWPATLVQPVGSPLSLECTVEGTSNPNLYWYRQAAGRGLQLLFYSVGIGQISSEVPQNLSASRPQDRQFILSSKKLLLSDSGFYLCAWSARVDEQYFGPGTRLTVT.

This clonotype was detected ten times or more. The chain combines TRBV6-5 with TRBJ2-2, with a weak D call TRBD1 (6 bases). V was trimmed by 5 bases and J by 7 bases, leaving 11 bases between them. This CDR3 contains 13 residues. Germline CDR1 is MNHEY and CDR2 is SVGAGI. The CDR3 coding sequence is TGTGCCAGCAGTAACAGGGACATCGGGGAGCTGTTTTTT. It yields the protein CASSNRDIGELFF.

This clonotype has a count of ten or more. V gene TRBV11-2 combines with J gene TRBJ2-2, with a tentative D call TRBD2 (6 bases). CDR1 and CDR2 from the germline V gene are SGHAT and FQNNGV. Trimming shortened V by 8 bases and J by 0 bases, and 19 bases separated the two germline ends. The CDR3 runs to 17 residues. As DNA, the CDR3 is TGTGCCAGCTCCCTCTCCCCATCTAGCGCGAACACCGGGGAGCTGTTTTTT. Its translation is CASSLSPSSANTGELFF.